The 7 T cell receptor beta chains given below trace back to one sample, sequenced in a study of T cell repertoires in cytomegalovirus infection. TCRdb re-called the reads with MiXCR, one entry per CDR3 protein. The sample has 150,000 to 200,000 distinct CDR3 sequences, 25% to 30% seen once. The sequenced material came from PBMCs. The receptors here all came from a human donor in good health (CMV status not recorded). Some clones in this sample may be carry-over from other donors' samples.

The sample holds a few counts of this clonotype. The DNA for the CDR3 is TGTGCCAGCAGTTACTCGAGACGGGACTACGAGCAGTACTTC. Its translation: CASSYSRRDYEQYF. The V and J genes are TRBV6-6 and TRBJ2-7; D possibly corresponds to TRBD2 (5 bases). Germline loops: CDR1 MNHNY, CDR2 SVGAGI (reference sequence). The CDR3 is 14 amino acids. V shed 0 bases and J shed 3 bases, with 9 bases lying between them.

This clonotype was seen repeatedly, ten times or more. The rearrangement joins TRBV7-8 to TRBJ2-3; the D is unclear. The CDR3 has 13 amino acids. V dropped 6 bases and J dropped 2 bases, with 9 bases sitting between them. Germline V gives CDR1 SGHVS, CDR2 FQNEAQ. In DNA form, the CDR3 reads TGTGCCAGCAGGGACCAACCCACAGATACGCAGTATTTT. Protein sequence: CASRDQPTDTQYF.

The V gene is TRBV20-1, the J gene TRBJ2-1, with 7 nucleotides matching TRBD1. Trimming cost V 6 bases and J 13 bases; bases outside gene matches: 9. CDR3 size: 11 residues. Germline V gene sequence: CDR1 DFQATT, CDR2 SNEGSKA (reference sequence). The CDR3 loop is CSAYLGGRQFF. The CDR3 bases are TGCAGTGCCTATCTAGGGGGCCGCCAGTTCTTC.

This clonotype has a handful of counts. This sequence joins TRBV5-1 and TRBJ1-2; D unclear. CDR3 length equals 13 residues. The germline CDR1 and CDR2 sequences are SGHRS and YFSETQ. Trimming removed 0 bases at V and 7 bases at J, with 10 bases between. The CDR3, as DNA: TGCGCCAGCAGCTTGGACCCAACAAGTGGCTACACCTTC. Residues: CASSLDPTSGYTF.

This chain connects TRBV29-1 to TRBJ2-7; D is unresolved. The CDR3 is made up of 12 amino acids. V shed 5 bases and J shed 2 bases, with 10 bases lying between them. CDR1 SQVTM and CDR2 ANQGSEA come from the germline V gene. CDR3 coding DNA: TGCAGCGTTCTGCGGACCCCCTACGAGCAGTACTTC. It encodes CSVLRTPYEQYF.

The chain has TRBV19 and TRBJ2-7; 8 positions agree with TRBD2. Losses at the gene ends were 5 bases for V and 7 bases for J; bases not matched to a gene: 7. The germline CDR1 and CDR2 sequences are LNHDA and SQIVND (reference sequence). This CDR3 is built from 13 residues. The CDR3 DNA is TGTGCCAGTAGTTCCGGGAGGGGATGGGAGCAGTACTTC. Amino acids: CASSSGRGWEQYF.

The CDR3 nucleotides read TGTGCCAGCAGCCCTGAGGGGGGGGGTTGGACAGATACGCAGTATTTT. Translating it yields CASSPEGGGWTDTQYF. This sequence joins TRBV2 and TRBJ2-3; D might be TRBD2 (7 bases). V lost 6 bases to trimming and J lost 3 bases, with 19 bases between them. Germline lookup yields CDR1 SNHLY and CDR2 FYNNEI. CDR3 length: 16 residues. Looking up the rest from reference TRBV2 and TRBJ2-3 gives the full variable domain: EPEVTQTPSHQVTQMGQEVILRCVPISNHLYFYWYRQILGQKVEFLVSFYNNEISEKSEIFDDQFSVERPDGSNFTLKIRSTKLEDSAMYFCASSPEGGGWTDTQYFGPGTRLTVL.